What follows describes a single T cell receptor (beta chain). The J segment lost 2 bases and the V segment lost 3 bases, leaving 12 bases of the junction unmatched. The germline CDR1 and CDR2 sequences are SGHVS and FQNEAQ. The CDR3 totals 18 residues. The data originate from a study of blood T cell repertoires in COVID-19. Clones were read by immunoSEQ multiplex PCR, and TCRdb kept only the in-frame ones, dropping some. The table shows more than 95,000 clones, with more than 85% occurring only once. This TCR derives from a man in his fifties with COVID-19, enrolled during active disease. Sequences were obtained from peripheral blood. The chain carries TRBV7-8 and TRBJ1-1; 10 bases line up with TRBD1. The CDR3 DNA follows: TGTGCCAGCAGCTTTTACCGGACAGGGGGAACCTTTAACACTGAAGCTTTCTTT. It encodes CASSFYRTGGTFNTEAFF.